Below, 18 T cell receptor beta chains from the same sample are listed, as sequenced in a study of T cells in lung cancer brain metastases (dated by TCRdb to the late 2010s). Library method: the immunoSEQ multiplex PCR assay. TCRdb's version of the immuneACCESS table is confined to in-frame rearrangements and falls short of the full clone set. An unresolved V gene accounts for under half of the shortfall where checked; the remainder is of unknown origin. A total of over 2,000 clones appear in this sample, around 90% of them only once. Around 3.6% of the sample rests with the top ten. Sequenced material: tumor tissue from the primary lung tumor. Sample cell subset or site, as interpreted from the label and publication: primary lung cancer lesion. The receptors were gathered from a man aged 70 or older with non-small cell lung cancer.

Sample share makes this clone large. The same CDR3 arises from other DNA sequences in this sample as well. This CDR3 is CASSEYGNMNTEAFF. The DNA of the CDR3 is TGTGCCAGCAGTGAGTACGGAAACATGAACACTGAAGCTTTCTTT. The genes are TRBV2 and TRBJ1-1, with D hard to call. The V end lost 3 bases, the J end lost 0 bases, and 11 bases lay between the germline ends. CDR3 length equals 15 residues. Per the germline V gene, CDR1 is SNHLY and CDR2 is FYNNEI. Using reference TRBV2 and TRBJ1-1 for the parts outside the CDR3, the full variable domain is EPEVTQTPSHQVTQMGQEVILRCVPISNHLYFYWYRQILGQKVEFLVSFYNNEISEKSEIFDDQFSVERPDGSNFTLKIRSTKLEDSAMYFCASSEYGNMNTEAFFGQGTRLTVV.

This sequence joins TRBV6-5 and TRBJ1-1; no clear D. V was shortened by 7 bases and J by 7 bases, with 16 bases between the two germline ends. Germline V CDR1 and CDR2: MNHEY, SVGAGI. The CDR3 contains 13 residues. CDR3 nucleotides: TGTGCCAGCACCACCCCGGCCCGCCATGAAGCTTTCTTT. Translating it yields CASTTPARHEAFF.

The V gene is TRBV5-1, the J gene TRBJ1-2; possibly TRBD1 for D (6 bases). The CDR3 is made up of 13 amino acids. The ends were cut back, 3 bases at V and 2 bases at J, with 8 bases in the middle. The V gene's germline CDR1 is SGHRS and CDR2 YFSETQ. Here the CDR3 DNA reads TGCGCCAGCAGCTATGGGACAAACTATGGCTACACCTTC. Translated, it gives CASSYGTNYGYTF.

The chain couples TRBV28 to TRBJ2-7, with 9 bases aligning to TRBD1. The CDR3 has 14 amino acids. The germline V gene has CDR1 MDHEN and CDR2 SYDVKM. Losses at the gene ends were 1 base for V and 7 bases for J; bases not matched to a gene: 5. The CDR3 sequence: CASSLSDRGKEQYF. The CDR3 DNA follows: TGTGCCAGCAGTTTATCCGACAGGGGGAAGGAGCAGTACTTC.

This rearrangement joins TRBV7-9 to TRBJ1-1; D uncertain. CDR3 size: 13 residues. CDR1 SEHNR and CDR2 FQNEAQ come from the germline V gene (reference sequence). V was clipped by 5 bases and J by 0 bases, with 7 bases between them. The CDR3 spells CASSQDVNTEAFF. The CDR3 nucleotides are TGTGCCAGCAGCCAAGACGTGAACACTGAAGCTTTCTTT.

J is TRBJ2-5 and V is TRBV9, with 9 bases matching TRBD1. The ends lost 3 bases at V and 5 bases at J; junction bases unmatched: 5. The CDR3 consists of 14 residues. From germline, CDR1 is SGDLS and CDR2 YYNGEE. DNA of the CDR3: TGTGCCAGCAGCGCTGGACAGGGGTGGGAGACCCAGTACTTC. Amino acid sequence: CASSAGQGWETQYF.

The chain combines TRBV6-1 with TRBJ1-3, with no clear D. The CDR3 totals 15 residues. Germline CDR1 and CDR2: MNHNS and SASEGT. V gave up 4 bases and J gave up 5 bases, with 15 bases separating them. In DNA form, the CDR3 reads TGTGCCAGCAGTGGACAAACAACCGGACGAAACACCATATATTTT. Its translation: CASSGQTTGRNTIYF.

This clone is a singleton in its sample. The genes are TRBV30 and TRBJ2-7; 10 nucleotides match TRBD2. J was trimmed by 5 bases and V by 6 bases; bases with no gene match: 10. The length of the CDR3 is 14 residues. Per germline, CDR1 GTSNPN and CDR2 SVGIG (reference sequence). The CDR3 DNA is TGTGCCTGCAGCGGGGGGGCATTTCAGCACGAGCAGTACTTC. Translated: CACSGGAFQHEQYF.

The rearrangement links TRBV28 to TRBJ2-7; no firm D call. CDR1 and CDR2 (germline): MDHEN, SYDVKM. Trimming removed 2 bases at V and 2 bases at J, with 10 bases between. The CDR3 is 14 residues long. The CDR3 DNA is TGTGCCAGCAGTTTAAGTCGGCCCCCCTACGAGCAGTACTTC. This sequence encodes CASSLSRPPYEQYF.

V gene TRBV30 combines with J gene TRBJ1-2, with a tentative D call TRBD1 (6 bases). The ends were cut back, 0 bases at V and 0 bases at J, with 14 bases in the middle. This CDR3 has 16 amino acids. Germline CDR1 GTSNPN, CDR2 SVGIG (reference sequence). The CDR3, as DNA: TGTGCCTGGAGTGTCTTACTAAGGACAGCTAACTATGGCTACACCTTC. Protein product: CAWSVLLRTANYGYTF.

The V call is TRBV19, the J call TRBJ1-1; D perhaps matches TRBD1 (5 bases). The CDR3 spans 14 residues. Trimming took off 1 base at V and 4 bases at J, with 10 bases between the two ends. Per germline, CDR1 LNHDA and CDR2 SQIVND (reference sequence). CDR3 coding DNA: TGTGCCAGTAGTATAGGGGGCGTTACCACTGAAGCTTTCTTT. Residues: CASSIGGVTTEAFF.

The genes are TRBV19 and TRBJ1-3; no firm D call. Per the germline V gene, CDR1 is LNHDA and CDR2 is SQIVND (reference sequence). The V and J ends lost 5 bases and 8 bases respectively, with 10 bases between them. This CDR3 is 12 amino acids long. CDR3 nucleotides: TGTGCCAGTAGTCCCCGCCCGGACACCATATATTTT. Its translation is CASSPRPDTIYF.

The V call is TRBV7-2, the J call TRBJ1-4; TRBD1 aligns across 7 bases. The length of the CDR3 is 14 residues. From germline, CDR1 is SGHTA and CDR2 FQGNSA. V was clipped by 4 bases and J by 5 bases; unmatched bases: 4. The CDR3 loop reads CASSSTGANEKLFF. The CDR3 DNA reads TGTGCCAGCAGCTCAACAGGGGCGAATGAAAAACTGTTTTTT.

The V gene is TRBV28, the J gene TRBJ2-6, with 7 bases identical to TRBD1. V was pared by 6 bases and J by 0 bases, with 14 bases of the junction left unmatched. Germline-derived CDR1 and CDR2 are MDHEN and SYDVKM. The CDR3 spans 19 residues. CDR3 region: CASSLGRGTALSGANVLTF. The DNA of the CDR3 is TGTGCCAGCAGCCTAGGCCGAGGGACAGCACTCTCTGGGGCCAACGTCCTGACTTTC.

The chain has TRBV7-9 and TRBJ2-3; D not resolved. V was trimmed by 0 bases and J by 5 bases, leaving 15 bases between them. From germline, CDR1 is SEHNR and CDR2 FQNEAQ (reference sequence). The CDR3 extends over 16 amino acids. CDR3 nucleotides: TGTGCCAGCAGCTTAGCAGTACTACCCTCCGGAGATACGCAGTATTTT. Translation gives CASSLAVLPSGDTQYF.

The CDR3: CAISEGTGGLSHEQYF. CDR3 in DNA: TGTGCCATCAGTGAGGGAACAGGGGGATTATCCCACGAGCAGTACTTC. The V and J genes are TRBV10-3 and TRBJ2-7, with TRBD1 matching 8 bases. The germline gives CDR1 ENHRY, CDR2 SYGVKD. This CDR3 comprises 16 residues. Trimming removed 2 bases from V and 5 bases from J; junction bases left unmatched: 11.

The V and J genes are TRBV11-2 and TRBJ2-7; a weak D match, TRBD2 (6 bases). V lost 1 base and J lost 6, with 13 bases in between. CDR1 and CDR2 (germline): SGHAT, FQNNGV. The CDR3 spans 14 residues. The CDR3 coding sequence is TGTGCCAGCAGCTTAGCTGCGGGAAGGGGCGAGCAGTACTTC. This codes for CASSLAAGRGEQYF. The whole variable domain, remainder taken from reference TRBV11-2 and TRBJ2-7, is EAGVAQSPRYKIIEKRQSVAFWCNPISGHATLYWYQQILGQGPKLLIQFQNNGVVDDSQLPKDRFSAERLKGVDSTLKIQPAKLEDSAVYLCASSLAAGRGEQYFGPGTRLTVT.

The chain links TRBV30 to TRBJ2-3, with 10 nucleotides matching TRBD2. CDR1 and CDR2 from the germline V gene are GTSNPN and SVGIG (reference sequence). The ends lost 5 bases at V and 3 bases at J; junction bases unmatched: 5. The CDR3 sequence is 14 residues long. The CDR3 loop is CAWGSGLATDTQYF. In DNA form, the CDR3 reads TGTGCCTGGGGCTCGGGACTAGCGACAGATACGCAGTATTTT.